This T cell receptor beta chain was sequenced for a study of vaccination and CD4 T cells after COVID-19. Overall study context: The post-COVID samples were taken a median about three months after diagnosis, anywhere from 35 to 161. Points from the study as a whole: When vaccine-specific clones from convalescent patients were examined, 304 of 307 were spike mono-reactive.

Described treatment: 10-day PBMC culture with coronavirus spike peptide pools or control peptides (ViraFEST assay). With regard to this clonotype: Its antigen is not known.

The Oncomine TCR Beta short-read assay was what sequenced the DNA obtained from cultured CD4+ T cells. TCRdb re-derived calls from the PCR reads in MiXCR, one entry per CDR3 protein. Here the sample spans 15,000 or so distinct CDR3 sequences, roughly 56% being singletons. V lost 2 bases, J lost 4 bases, and 15 bases lay in between. The length of the CDR3 is 15 residues. Per the germline V gene, CDR1 is MNHEY and CDR2 is SVGAGI. The sequenced sample consisted of CD4+ T cells from blood, cultured in vitro. This receptor was identified in a human donor who had recovered from COVID-19. This sequence joins TRBV6-5 and TRBJ2-7, with D maybe TRBD1 (6 bases). The chain's CDR3 is CASSYHPTGMYEQYF. The CDR3 DNA sequence: TGTGCCAGCAGTTACCATCCCACAGGGATGTACGAGCAGTACTTC.